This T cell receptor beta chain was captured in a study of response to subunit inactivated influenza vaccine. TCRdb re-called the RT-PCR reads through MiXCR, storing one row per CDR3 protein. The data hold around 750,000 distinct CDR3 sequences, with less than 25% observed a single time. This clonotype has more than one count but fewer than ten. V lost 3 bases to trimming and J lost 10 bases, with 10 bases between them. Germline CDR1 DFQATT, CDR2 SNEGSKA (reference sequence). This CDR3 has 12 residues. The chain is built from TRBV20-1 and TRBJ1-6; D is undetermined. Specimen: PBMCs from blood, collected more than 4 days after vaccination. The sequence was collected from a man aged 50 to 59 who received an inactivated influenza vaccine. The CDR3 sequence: CSASIVGSPLHF. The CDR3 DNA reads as TGCAGTGCTAGCATAGTAGGCTCACCCCTCCACTTT.